These 8 T cell receptor beta chains originate from one sample sequenced in a study of shared clonotypes between healthy human individuals. TCRdb's copy holds only in-frame clones and misses some; the assay was immunoSEQ multiplex PCR. This table holds more than 2 million clones, more than 90% found once. The source material was naive CD4+ T cells sorted from blood. Subset here: CD45RA+ positively selected. The receptors come from a man younger than 35 in good health.

The chain couples TRBV5-1 to TRBJ1-1; maybe TRBD1 (6 bases). The CDR3 consists of 16 residues. Germline V gene sequence: CDR1 SGHRS, CDR2 YFSETQ. Trimming stripped 4 bases from V and 0 bases from J, with 16 bases between. The CDR3 here is CASSAKGGQMNTEAFF. The DNA for the CDR3 is TGCGCCAGCAGCGCCAAAGGCGGACAGATGAACACTGAAGCTTTCTTT.

The gene calls are TRBV7-2 and TRBJ2-7, with 12 nucleotides matching TRBD2. This CDR3 contains 15 residues. V lost 4 bases and J lost 1; bases outside the gene matches: 2. The germline CDR1 and CDR2 sequences are SGHTA and FQGNSA. CDR3 amino acids: CASSSTSGSSYEQYF. In DNA, the CDR3 is TGTGCCAGCAGCTCGACTAGCGGGAGTTCCTACGAGCAGTACTTC.

The chain employs TRBV18 and TRBJ2-7; weak D call: TRBD2 (5 bases). V lost 6 bases, J lost 5 bases, and 20 bases lay in between. Germline V gives CDR1 KGHSH, CDR2 LQKENI. The CDR3 length is 15 residues. The CDR3 DNA follows: TGTGCCAGCTCCCGATCTAGGACTTCCTTAAACGAGCAGTACTTC. As protein: CASSRSRTSLNEQYF.

The V call is TRBV6-5, the J call TRBJ1-4, with D maybe TRBD1 (5 bases). The CDR3 loop spans 14 amino acids. With 3 bases removed from V and 3 bases from J, the gap between germline ends came to 8 bases. Germline V lookup: CDR1 MNHEY, CDR2 SVGAGI. The CDR3 sequence is CASSYQGANEKLFF. The CDR3 DNA reads TGTGCCAGCAGTTATCAGGGAGCTAATGAAAAACTGTTTTTT.

V and J are TRBV19 and TRBJ1-5; D remains ambiguous. This CDR3 has 14 amino acids. Germline CDR1 is LNHDA and CDR2 is SQIVND (reference sequence). V lost 8 bases to trimming and J lost 9 bases, with 20 bases between them. In nucleotides, the CDR3 is TGTGCCAGTCACTCAACGGGCCCCAAGGGGCCCCAGCATTTT. This gives the protein CASHSTGPKGPQHF. The full variable domain, in which reference TRBV19 and TRBJ1-5 provide the parts outside the CDR3, is DGGITQSPKYLFRKEGQNVTLSCEQNLNHDAMYWYRQDPGQGLRLIYYSQIVNDFQKGDIAEGYSVSREKKESFPLTVTSAQKNPTAFYLCASHSTGPKGPQHFGDGTRLSIL.

The chain uses TRBV10-3 and TRBJ2-7, with unresolved D. The CDR3 loop spans 14 amino acids. CDR1 is ENHRY and CDR2 is SYGVKD in the germline V gene. Trimming shortened V by 5 bases and J by 4 bases, and 15 bases separated the two germline ends. CDR3: CAISPDPGIYEQYF. The CDR3 DNA sequence: TGTGCCATCAGTCCGGACCCTGGGATATACGAGCAGTACTTC.

The genes are TRBV18 and TRBJ2-3, with 12 bases aligning to TRBD2. V trimming: 0 bases; J trimming: 4 bases; junction bases outside the gene matches: 11. Germline CDR1 KGHSH, CDR2 LQKENI. This CDR3 region has 19 residues. Here the CDR3 DNA reads TGTGCCAGCTCACCACCGGCAACTAGCGGGGGGCGGCTTGCAGATACGCAGTATTTT. Translated: CASSPPATSGGRLADTQYF.

The genes are TRBV27 and TRBJ1-5, with D possibly being TRBD1 (6 bases). This CDR3 region has 13 residues. V lost 8 bases and J 3 bases, leaving 11 bases between the germline ends. Germline values: CDR1 MNHEY, CDR2 SMNVEV (reference sequence). CDR3: CASRNRDNQPQHF. CDR3 nucleotides: TGTGCCAGCCGTAACAGGGACAATCAGCCCCAGCATTTT.